This TCR beta chain was observed in a study of immune characterization of retroperitoneal liposarcoma. TCRdb recomputed calls from the PCR reads with MiXCR, one row per CDR3 protein. This table has 10,000 to 15,000 distinct CDR3 sequences, over 45% appearing once. By sample share, this clonotype is medium-sized. Germline V CDR1 and CDR2: SGHAT, FQDESV (reference sequence). This CDR3 is 15 amino acids long. V dropped 6 bases and J dropped 11; count of bases not matched to a gene: 18. The source material was tumor tissue. The clonotype was recovered from a female donor with retroperitoneal liposarcoma. V is TRBV11-1 and J is TRBJ2-5, with TRBD1 matching over 7 bases. DNA of the CDR3: TGTGCCAGCAGTTTTGGGACAGCCCTTCTCCTTAGGCAGTACTTC. This gives the protein CASSFGTALLLRQYF.